This T cell receptor (beta chain) was sequenced during a study of cytomegalovirus exposure and HLA in healthy donors. The germline CDR1 and CDR2 sequences are MNHNS and SASEGT. The CDR3 covers 15 residues. Trimming removed 8 bases at V and 6 bases at J, with 20 bases between. A multiplex PCR was run with 60 Vbeta primers and 13 Jbeta primers. The repertoire was sequenced with immunoSEQ multiplex PCR; TCRdb's copy has only in-frame clones and lacks some. The sample carries some 150,000 clones, roughly 80% recorded once. The clonotype comes from a young woman in good health and CMV-seronegative. This chain joins TRBV6-1 and TRBJ1-5; tentatively, D is TRBD1 (5 bases). The material sequenced was PBMCs. The CDR3 DNA reads as TGTGCCAGCTCCACCACGCAGGGTCACGGTCAGCCCCAGCATTTT. Its protein is CASSTTQGHGQPQHF.